The subject of this entry is one TCR beta chain. Repertoires were generated with immunoSEQ multiplex PCR, while TCRdb's copy carries only in-frame clones and drops some. Of approximately 120,000 clones listed, around 87% are singletons. The sample is drawn from a study of control samples from healthy donors and cancer patients. The sample comprised blood. This clonotype was obtained from a man in his 60s in good health.

The CDR3 loop reads CASSPTGGVTGELFF. CDR3 sequence (DNA): TGTGCCAGCTCACCCACCGGAGGTGTCACCGGGGAGCTGTTTTTT. This chain links TRBV18 with TRBJ2-2, with D perhaps matching TRBD2 (5 bases). Looked up from germline, CDR1 is KGHSH and CDR2 is LQKENI. The germline V and J ends were trimmed by 3 bases and 4 bases, with 12 bases remaining between them. The CDR3 is 15 amino acids.